This section outlines one TCR beta chain sequence together with its context. CDR1 is SGDLS, CDR2 YYNGEE, per germline. The junction had 2 bases not matched to a gene; V was cut back by 0 bases and J by 3 bases. The CDR3 contains 15 residues. Sequencing was performed with immunoSEQ multiplex PCR; in TCRdb, only in-frame clones are kept and a portion is missing. The table records 150,000 or so clones, 75% to 85% of them present only once. This entry is derived from a study of blood T cell repertoires in COVID-19. Looking at the study overall: Samples came from the United States, Italy and Spain, spanning acute and convalescent COVID-19. The analysed material was cDNA or gDNA that came from T cells, B-cell-depleted T cells, or PBMCs.

The receptor's source is a woman aged 45 to 65 with acute or convalescent COVID-19. This chain uses TRBV9 with TRBJ2-7; 11 bases line up with TRBD1. Sequencing input: peripheral blood. In DNA form, the CDR3 reads TGTGCCAGCAGCGTAGGGGGGACAGGGGGCTACGAGCAGTACTTC. The encoded protein is CASSVGGTGGYEQYF.